This entry features one T cell receptor (beta chain) sequence. This entry comes from a study of shared clonotypes between healthy human individuals. CDR1 and CDR2 (germline): SGDLS, YYNGEE. V was trimmed by 7 bases and J by 9 bases, leaving 13 bases between them. This CDR3 is 11 amino acids long. The method was immunoSEQ multiplex PCR; TCRdb's version includes in-frame clones alone and lacks a portion of them. The top ten hold 0.4% to 0.55% of the sample, which has about 1.1 million clones, approximately 80% seen once. The sequenced sample was memory CD4+ T cells from PBMCs. Noted subset: CD45RA-negative fraction. The receptor's source is a man between 18 and 29 years old in good health. Some clones in this sample may be carry-over from other donors' samples. This rearrangement joins TRBV9 to TRBJ1-2, with D possibly TRBD1 on 6 matching bases. This CDR3 reads CASGGGGRYTF. CDR3 bases: TGTGCCAGCGGAGGGGGAGGGCGCTACACCTTC.